This T cell receptor beta chain was profiled in a study of T cell repertoires in cytomegalovirus infection (dated by TCRdb to the late 2010s). With regard to the full study: Because public TCR beta signatures pointed to carriage of CMV infection together with the matching HLA type, the HLA type of each donor mattered for the analysis.

TCRdb shows the sequencer as Illumina HiSeq 1500. TCRdb handled the public reads itself, with Q25 trimming in fastp and clone calling in MiXCR, and kept productive beta chains. Rows with one shared CDR3 protein collapse into an entry with the most common genes and DNA. This sample lists about 180,000 distinct CDR3 sequences; about 15% were detected once. 20% to 25% of the sample is taken by the ten largest. As for this clonotype: The clone's antigen remains unknown. The record has no base qualities; no much larger clone is one base away.

General conclusions and limits of the study: In both this cohort and an independent cohort of several hundred donors, the cumulative frequency of public TCR beta family members distinguished carriers of CMV infection plus the relevant HLA type. The ex vivo response was dominated by HLA-C-restricted CMV-specific TCR beta clonotypes, which also provided the single most frequent clonotype in two of eight donors.

Trimming takes 6 bases from V and 0 bases from J, and the germline ends sit 12 bases apart. Spanning cysteine to phenylalanine, the CDR3 consists of 14 amino acids. The CDR3 DNA has 42 bases and is translated from base 1. The sequenced sample consisted of CD8+ T cells from PBMCs. The sequence was obtained from a human donor in good health (CMV status not recorded). Some clones in this sample may be carry-over from other donors' samples. The rearranged chain carries TRBV12-3 or TRBV12-4 and TRBJ2-7; the D segment may tentatively be TRBD1 or TRBD2, each giving 7 matched bases. Here is the DNA: TGTGCCAGCAGCCAGGGGGGGGCCTCCTACGAGCAGTACTTC. It translates to CASSQGGASYEQYF.